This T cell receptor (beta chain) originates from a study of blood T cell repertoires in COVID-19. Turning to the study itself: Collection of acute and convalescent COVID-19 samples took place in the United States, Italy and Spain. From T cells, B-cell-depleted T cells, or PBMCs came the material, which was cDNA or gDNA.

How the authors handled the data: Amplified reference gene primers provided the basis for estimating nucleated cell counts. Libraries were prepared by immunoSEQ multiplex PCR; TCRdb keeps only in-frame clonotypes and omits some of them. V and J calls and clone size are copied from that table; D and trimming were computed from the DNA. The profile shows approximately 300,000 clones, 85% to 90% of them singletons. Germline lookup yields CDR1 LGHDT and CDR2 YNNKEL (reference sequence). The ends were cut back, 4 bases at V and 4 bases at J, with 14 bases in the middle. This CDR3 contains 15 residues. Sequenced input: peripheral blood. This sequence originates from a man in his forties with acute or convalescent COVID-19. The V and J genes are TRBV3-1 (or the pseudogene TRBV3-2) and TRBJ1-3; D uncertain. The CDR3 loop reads CASSPHYMEGNTIYF. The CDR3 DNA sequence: TGTGCCAGCAGCCCGCATTACATGGAGGGAAACACCATATATTTT.